Reported below is one T cell receptor (beta chain). Its target is not known. The CDR3 covers 14 residues. The ends were cut back, 2 bases at V and 5 bases at J, with 10 bases in the middle. CDR1 and CDR2 (germline): SNHLY, FYNNEI. This specimen comes from a study of cytomegalovirus exposure and HLA in healthy donors. The PCR made use of 60 Vbeta and 13 Jbeta primers. TCRdb's copy holds only in-frame clones and misses some; the assay was immunoSEQ multiplex PCR. Seen here are 140,000 or so clones, about three fifths observed once, and the top ten hold approximately 1.7%. Study-wide results and limits: Indistinguishable V segments, including TRBV6-2 and TRBV6-3, were excluded. In a later analysis, TCR beta V- and J-gene trimming was associated with a missense DCLRE1C variant. Per a later analysis, about 18,000 TCR beta sequences showed association with HLA alleles at 0.05 false discovery rate. The study labeled around 160 TCR beta chains cytomegalovirus-associated.

The origin of this receptor is a male donor in good health and CMV-seronegative. The V call is TRBV2, the J call TRBJ1-5, with D maybe TRBD1 (5 bases). The sample was PBMCs. CDR3 residues: CASSESQVDQPQHF. The CDR3 coding sequence is TGTGCCAGCAGTGAATCACAGGTGGATCAGCCCCAGCATTTT.